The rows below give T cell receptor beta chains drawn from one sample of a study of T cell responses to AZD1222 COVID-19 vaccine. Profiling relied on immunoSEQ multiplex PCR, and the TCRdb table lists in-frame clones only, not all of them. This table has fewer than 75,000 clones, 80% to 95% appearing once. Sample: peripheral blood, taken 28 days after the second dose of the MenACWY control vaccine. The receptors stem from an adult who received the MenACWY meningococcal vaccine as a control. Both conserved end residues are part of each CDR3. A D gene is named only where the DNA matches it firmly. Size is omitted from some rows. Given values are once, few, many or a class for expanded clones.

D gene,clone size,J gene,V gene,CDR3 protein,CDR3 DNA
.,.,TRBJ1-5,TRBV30,CAWSAKYGEPQHF,TGTGCCTGGAGTGCGAAATATGGAGAGCCCCAGCATTTT
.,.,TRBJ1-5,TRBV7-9,CASSLGGQPQHF,TGTGCCAGCAGCTTAGGAGGTCAGCCCCAGCATTTT
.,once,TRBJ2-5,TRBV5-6,CASSPQIQETQYF,TGTGCCAGCAGTCCACAGATTCAAGAGACCCAGTACTTC
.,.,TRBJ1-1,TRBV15,CATRSFTEAFF,TGTGCCACCAGGAGTTTTACTGAAGCTTTCTTT
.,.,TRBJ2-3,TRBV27,CASSLRGDTQYF,TGTGCCAGCAGTTTGAGGGGAGATACGCAGTATTTT
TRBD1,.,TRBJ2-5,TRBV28,CASSYPGQGKTQYF,TGTGCCAGCAGTTACCCGGGACAGGGTAAGACCCAGTACTTC
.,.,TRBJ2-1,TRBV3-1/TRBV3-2,CASSLSEYNEQFF,TGTGCCAGCAGCCTCTCCGAGTACAATGAGCAGTTCTTC
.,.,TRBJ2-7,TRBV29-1,CSVETGPIYEQYF,TGCAGCGTTGAGACGGGGCCAATTTACGAGCAGTACTTC
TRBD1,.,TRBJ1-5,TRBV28,CASSLTGSRQPQHF,TGTGCCAGCAGTTTGACAGGGTCCCGTCAGCCCCAGCATTTT
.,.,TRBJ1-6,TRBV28,CASQSSYNSPLHF,TGTGCCAGCCAGAGCTCCTATAATTCACCCCTCCACTTT
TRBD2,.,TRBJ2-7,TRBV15,CATSEGGGSYEQYF,TGTGCCACCAGCGAAGGCGGGGGCTCCTACGAGCAGTACTTC
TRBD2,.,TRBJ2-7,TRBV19,CASSTLAGVRYEQYF,TGTGCCAGTAGTACGCTAGCGGGAGTTCGGTACGAGCAGTACTTC
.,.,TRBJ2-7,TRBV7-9,CASSTEYEQYF,TGTGCCAGCAGCACGGAGTACGAGCAGTACTTC
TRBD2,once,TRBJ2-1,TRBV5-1,CASSSATSGTNEQFF,TGCGCCAGCAGCTCGGCGACTAGCGGGACTAATGAGCAGTTCTTC
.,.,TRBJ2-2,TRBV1,CTSLKERPTYTGELFF,TGCACCAGCTTAAAAGAGCGGCCCACCTACACCGGGGAGCTGTTTTTT
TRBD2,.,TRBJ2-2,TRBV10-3,CAASGSTGELFF,TGTGCCGCCAGCGGGAGTACCGGGGAGCTGTTTTTT
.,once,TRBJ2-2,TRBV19,CASSAPGGGNTGELFF,TGTGCCAGTAGTGCCCCCGGGGGCGGGAACACCGGGGAGCTGTTTTTT
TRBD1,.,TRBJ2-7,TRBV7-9,CASSFRSGQNSYEQYF,TGTGCCAGCAGCTTCCGGTCGGGACAGAATTCCTACGAGCAGTACTTC
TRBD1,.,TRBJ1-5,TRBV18,CASHAPGQVLYQPQHF,TGTGCCAGCCACGCGCCGGGACAGGTTTTGTATCAGCCCCAGCATTTT
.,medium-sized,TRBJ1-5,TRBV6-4,CASSEEEHQPQHF,TGTGCCAGCAGTGAGGAGGAGCATCAGCCCCAGCATTTT
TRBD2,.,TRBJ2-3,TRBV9,CASSPRVAGFTDTQYF,TGTGCCAGCAGCCCCCGGGTAGCGGGCTTCACAGATACGCAGTATTTT
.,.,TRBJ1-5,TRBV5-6,CASSGRLGQPQHF,TGTGCCAGCAGCGGCAGACTTGGACAGCCCCAGCATTTT
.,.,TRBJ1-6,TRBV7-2,CASSSPTGVNSPLHF,TGTGCCAGCAGCTCACCCACAGGAGTTAATTCACCCCTCCACTTT
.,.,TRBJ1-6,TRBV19,CASSIDPGGSPLHF,TGTGCCAGTAGTATAGATCCGGGTGGATCACCCCTCCACTTT
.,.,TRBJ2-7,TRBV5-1,CASSTGQVVEQYF,TGCGCCAGCAGCACGGGACAAGTTGTCGAGCAGTACTTC
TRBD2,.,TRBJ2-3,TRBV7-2,CASSEWTSGSKDTQYF,TGTGCCAGCAGCGAATGGACTAGCGGGAGTAAAGATACGCAGTATTTT
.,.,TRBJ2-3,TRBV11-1,CASSLTGTDTQYF,TGTGCCAGCAGCTTGACAGGCACAGATACGCAGTATTTT
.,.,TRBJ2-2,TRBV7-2,CASSRGRNTGELFF,TGTGCCAGCAGCCGCGGACGAAACACCGGGGAGCTGTTTTTT
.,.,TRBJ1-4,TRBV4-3,CASSSPTAREKLFF,TGCGCCAGCAGCTCGCCGACGGCGAGGGAAAAACTGTTTTTT
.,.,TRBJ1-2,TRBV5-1,CASSYEANYGYTF,TGCGCCAGCAGCTATGAAGCTAACTATGGCTACACCTTC
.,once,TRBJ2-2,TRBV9,CASSAPIGEANTGELFF,TGTGCCAGCAGCGCACCGATCGGGGAGGCGAACACCGGGGAGCTGTTTTTT
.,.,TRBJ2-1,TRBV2,CASMSGVGAYNEQFF,TGTGCCAGCATGTCCGGGGTAGGGGCCTACAATGAGCAGTTCTTC
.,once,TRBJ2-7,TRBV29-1,CSAGDNPPYEQYF,TGCAGCGCTGGGGACAACCCACCCTACGAGCAGTACTTC
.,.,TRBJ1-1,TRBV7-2,CASSPPISEAFF,TGTGCCAGCAGCCCCCCGATATCTGAAGCTTTCTTT
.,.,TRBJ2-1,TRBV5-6,CASSQGLSASEQFF,TGTGCCAGCAGCCAGGGACTGTCAGCTTCTGAGCAGTTCTTC
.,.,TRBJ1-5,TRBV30,CAWSVGVGRFGQPQHF,TGTGCCTGGAGTGTGGGGGTTGGAAGGTTCGGTCAGCCCCAGCATTTT
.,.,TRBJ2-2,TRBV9,CASSAGGELFF,TGTGCCAGCAGCGCTGGCGGGGAGCTGTTTTTT
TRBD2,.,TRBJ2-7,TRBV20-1,CSARGLRETF,TGCAGTGCTAGGGGACTGCGGGAGACTTTC
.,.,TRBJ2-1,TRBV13,CASHPWGDNEQFF,TGTGCCAGCCACCCGTGGGGCGACAATGAGCAGTTCTTC
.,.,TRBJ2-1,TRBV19,CASSHDPNYNEQFF,TGTGCCAGTAGTCACGATCCCAACTACAATGAGCAGTTCTTC
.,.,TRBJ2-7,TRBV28,CASWSWASTYEQYF,TGTGCCAGCTGGAGTTGGGCATCTACCTACGAGCAGTACTTC
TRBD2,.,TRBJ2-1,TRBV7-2,CASSLEAGGWDEQFF,TGTGCCAGCAGCTTAGAAGCGGGAGGGTGGGATGAGCAGTTCTTC
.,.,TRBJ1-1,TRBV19,CASRGQMNTEAFF,TGTGCCAGTAGGGGTCAGATGAACACTGAAGCTTTCTTT
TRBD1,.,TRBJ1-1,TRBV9,CASSARSGQTINTEAFF,TGTGCCAGCAGCGCCCGGTCGGGACAGACGATTAACACTGAAGCTTTCTTT
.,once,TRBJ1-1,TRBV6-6,CASSYSGGSEAFF,TGTGCCAGCAGTTACTCCGGGGGGTCCGAAGCTTTCTTT
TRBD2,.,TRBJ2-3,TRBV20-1,CSASLGLVTDTQYF,TGCAGTGCTAGTCTGGGACTAGTCACAGATACGCAGTATTTT
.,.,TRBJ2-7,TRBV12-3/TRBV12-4,CASRPQGGEQYF,TGTGCCAGCAGACCACAGGGTGGCGAGCAGTACTTC
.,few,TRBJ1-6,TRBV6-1,CASSEGYFNSPLHF,TGTGCCAGCAGTGAGGGATATTTTAATTCACCCCTCCACTTT
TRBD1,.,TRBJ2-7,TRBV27,CASSLRDRAVDEQYF,TGTGCCAGCAGTTTACGGGACAGGGCGGTAGATGAGCAGTACTTC